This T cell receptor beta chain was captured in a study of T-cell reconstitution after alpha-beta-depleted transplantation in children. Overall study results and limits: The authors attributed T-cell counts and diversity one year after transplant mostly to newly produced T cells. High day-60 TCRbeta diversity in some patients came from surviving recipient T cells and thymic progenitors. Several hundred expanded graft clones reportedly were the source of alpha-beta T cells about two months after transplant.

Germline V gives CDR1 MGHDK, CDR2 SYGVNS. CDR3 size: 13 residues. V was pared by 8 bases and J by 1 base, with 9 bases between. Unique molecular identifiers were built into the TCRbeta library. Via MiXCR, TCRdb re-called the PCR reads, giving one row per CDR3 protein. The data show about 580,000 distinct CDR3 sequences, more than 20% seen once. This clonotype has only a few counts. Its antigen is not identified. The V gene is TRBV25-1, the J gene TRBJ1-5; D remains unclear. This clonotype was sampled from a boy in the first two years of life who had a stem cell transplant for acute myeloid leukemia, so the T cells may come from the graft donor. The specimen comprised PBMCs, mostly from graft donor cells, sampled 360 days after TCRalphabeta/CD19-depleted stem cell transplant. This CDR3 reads CASAGRSNQPQHF. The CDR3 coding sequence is TGTGCCAGCGCGGGGAGGAGCAATCAGCCCCAGCATTTT.